This is a list of T cell receptor beta chains from one sample in a study of blood T cells in healthy people across ages. TCRdb reprocessed the 5' RACE reads with MiXCR, giving one entry per CDR3 protein. In the table there are around 750,000 distinct CDR3 sequences, about 53% of which are singletons. Sequenced input: blood. The receptor set was obtained from a man older than 75 in good health. Both conserved end residues are part of each CDR3. A D gene is named only where the DNA matches it firmly. Clone size is not always given. Where it is, it says once, few, many or a class for expanded clones.

TGTGCCAGCGGGAGCCTTGACTACACCTTC	CASGSLDYTF	.	.	TRBJ1-2	10	TRBV12-3/TRBV12-4
TGTGCCAGCAGCTTAGCGCGTGGGGCCTCCTATGGCTACACCTTC	CASSLARGASYGYTF	.	.	TRBJ1-2	15	TRBV7-2
TGCGCCAGCAGCCTCAAAAGGGGCGCGGAGACCCAGTACTTC	CASSLKRGAETQYF	.	.	TRBJ2-5	14	TRBV4-1
TGTGCCAGCAGCCCTTGGGCTAGCGGGGAGCACAGATACGCGTATTTT	CASSPWASGEHRYAYF	TRBD2	.	TRBJ2-3	16	TRBV27
TGTGCCAGCATCATGGGGAGCCTAGGCAATGAGCAGTTCTTC	CASIMGSLGNEQFF	.	.	TRBJ2-1	14	TRBV2
TGCGCCAGCAGCTCGGGACAGGGGGCTCACAGATACGCGTATTTT	CASSSGQGAHRYAYF	TRBD1	.	TRBJ2-3	15	TRBV5-1
TGTGCCAGCAGCTTACAGGGGGGTCAGCCCCAGCATTTT	CASSLQGGQPQHF	TRBD1	.	TRBJ1-5	13	TRBV7-9
TGTGCCACCAGTGATTATAGGCTAGCGGCGTACCAAGAGACCCAGTACTTC	CATSDYRLAAYQETQYF	TRBD2	.	TRBJ2-5	17	TRBV24-1
TGCAGCTTCAGCGGGGTGAACACTGAAGCTTTCTTT	CSFSGVNTEAFF	.	.	TRBJ1-1	12	TRBV29-1
TGCGCCAGCAGCTTGGCGACTTCGACTAGCGCATACTCCTACGAGCAGTACTTC	CASSLATSTSAYSYEQYF	TRBD2	.	TRBJ2-7	18	TRBV5-1
TGTGCCAGCAGCTTAGACGGCGGGAGAGGTGGGCAGTTCTTC	CASSLDGGRGGQFF	TRBD2	.	TRBJ2-1	14	TRBV7-2
TGTGCCAGCAGTTTCCGGACCCACAATGAGCAGTTCTTC	CASSFRTHNEQFF	.	once	TRBJ2-1	13	TRBV27
TGTGCCAGCAGCTTATTAGACAGGGCAAACACAGATACGCAGTATTTT	CASSLLDRANTDTQYF	TRBD1	.	TRBJ2-3	16	TRBV7-3
TGCAGTGCTAGAGGATCCACTAGCGGGAGTGTGCTAGATACGCGGTATTTT	CSARGSTSGSVLDTRYF	TRBD2	.	TRBJ2-3	17	TRBV20-1
TGTGCCATCAGTGCCGGCGGGAGCTCCTACAATGAGCAGTTCTTC	CAISAGGSSYNEQFF	TRBD2	few	TRBJ2-1	15	TRBV10-3
TGCGCCAGCAGCGACGGACTAGCGGGAGGGCACAGATACGCGTATTTT	CASSDGLAGGHRYAYF	TRBD2	.	TRBJ2-3	16	TRBV5-1
TGTGCCTCAGGGGCGGGATCGGTCTACGAGCAGTACTTC	CASGAGSVYEQYF	.	few	TRBJ2-7	13	TRBV6-1
TGTGCCAGTAGGACCTCGGTCGAGGGATCCAAAAACATTCAGTACTTC	CASRTSVEGSKNIQYF	.	.	TRBJ2-4	16	TRBV6-6